Only a few counts were recorded for the clone carrying this T cell receptor (beta chain). The isolated RNA, all of it, was reverse transcribed, so expressed TCRB transcripts were what got sequenced. Sequenced by immunoSEQ multiplex PCR; TCRdb stores in-frame clones only, minus some. The table lists a few hundred thousand clones, 14% of them singletons. This sample is part of a study of beta chain features in type 1 diabetes. One heparinised blood draw, averaging about 100 mL, came from each donor. V shed 0 bases, J shed 4 bases, and the junction held 4 bases outside the gene matches. The CDR3 is 16 residues long. Germline CDR1 MNHNY, CDR2 SVGAGI (reference sequence).

Sequenced sample: central memory CD4+ T cells from blood. This receptor was taken from a man aged 25 to 45 in good health. J is TRBJ2-2 and V is TRBV6-6; 8 bases are shared with TRBD2. CDR3 DNA: TGTGCCAGCAGTTACTCGATACGGGGGGGCACCGGGGAGCTGTTTTTT. Amino acid sequence: CASSYSIRGGTGELFF.